Described below is a single TCR beta chain sequence and its context. Antigen: not known. This CDR3 has 15 residues. After removal of 0 bases from V and 2 bases from J, the junction contained 3 bases not matched to a gene. Per the germline V gene, CDR1 is SGHNT and CDR2 is YYREEE (reference sequence). This specimen comes from a study of T cell responses to AZD1222 COVID-19 vaccine. The study's findings and limits: Across spike, vaccine-associated CD4 TCRs were found, dominant at 160-218 and 743-854. Mostly white British, mostly female donors; authors suggested clonal diversity may be underestimated.

Assay used: immunoSEQ multiplex PCR; TCRdb lists only in-frame clones, some missing. The sample yields about 110,000 clones, approximately 94% seen once. This chain uses TRBV5-4 with TRBJ2-3; 7 positions match TRBD1. The origin of this receptor is an adult who received the AZD1222 COVID-19 vaccine. This material consisted of peripheral blood, taken 28 days after the second AZD1222 dose. The CDR3: CASSLATGNTDTQYF. As DNA, the CDR3 is TGTGCCAGCAGCTTGGCGACAGGGAACACAGATACGCAGTATTTT. Complete variable domain (other parts from reference TRBV5-4 and TRBJ2-3): ETGVTQSPTHLIKTRGQQVTLRCSSQSGHNTVSWYQQALGQGPQFIFQYYREEENGRGNFPPRFSGLQFPNYSSELNVNALELDDSALYLCASSLATGNTDTQYFGPGTRLTVL.